A selection of T cell receptor beta chains follows, all from one sample in a study of T cells in narcolepsy. Profiled with immunoSEQ multiplex PCR; TCRdb holds only in-frame clones, not every one. Of tens of thousands of clones in the sample, roughly four fifths were seen once. The sample was memory (CD45RA-) CD4+ T cells from blood. Receptor source: a human donor in good health. The conserved cysteine and the conserved F or W are not part of the CDR3 here. D genes are given only for firm matches. A clone size is listed for some rows: how often the clone was seen (once, few, many), or a class if it is expanded.

j_call d_call v_call clone_size cdr3_aa
TRBJ1-3 NA TRBV7-2 NA ASSLEARGNTIY
TRBJ1-5 NA TRBV6-1 NA ASSEARGFGQPQH
TRBJ1-2 NA TRBV13 NA ASSHFSGGANGYT
TRBJ2-7 NA TRBV7-2 NA ASSLVVAGRQQY
TRBJ2-1 TRBD1 TRBV7-9 NA ASSQGTGSYNEQF
TRBJ1-1 NA TRBV7-2 few ASSLGGARSTEAF
TRBJ1-2 TRBD1 TRBV7-9 NA ASSTGGQGYGYT
TRBJ1-1 TRBD1 TRBV28 once ASSPQSTGGFQAF
TRBJ2-5 NA TRBV12-5 NA ASGPGAQY
TRBJ1-2 NA TRBV5-6 medium-sized ASSSGLAGYT
TRBJ1-6 NA TRBV30 NA AWSVRPDPNSPLH